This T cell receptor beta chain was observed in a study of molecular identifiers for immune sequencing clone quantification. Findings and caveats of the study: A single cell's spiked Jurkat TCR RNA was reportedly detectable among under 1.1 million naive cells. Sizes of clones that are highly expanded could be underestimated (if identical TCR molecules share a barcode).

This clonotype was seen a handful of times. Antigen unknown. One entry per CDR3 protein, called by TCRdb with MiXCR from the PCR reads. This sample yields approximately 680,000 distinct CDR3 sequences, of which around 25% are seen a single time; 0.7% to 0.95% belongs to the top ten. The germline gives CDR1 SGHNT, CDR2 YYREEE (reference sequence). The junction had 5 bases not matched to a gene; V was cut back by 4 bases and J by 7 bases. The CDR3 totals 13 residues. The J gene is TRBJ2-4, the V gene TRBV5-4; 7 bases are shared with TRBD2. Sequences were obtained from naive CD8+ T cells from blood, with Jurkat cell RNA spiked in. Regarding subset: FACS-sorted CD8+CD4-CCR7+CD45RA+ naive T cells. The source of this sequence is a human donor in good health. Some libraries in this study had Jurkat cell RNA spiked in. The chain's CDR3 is CASSDTSANIQYF. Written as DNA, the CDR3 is TGTGCCAGCAGCGATACTAGCGCGAACATTCAGTACTTC.